This TCR beta chain derives from a study of T cells in tuberculosis. Sorting used thawed, overnight-rested PBMC stained with anti-CD3, a viability dye and GMM-loaded CD1B tetramer. The lipid loaded on the CD1B tetramers was C32 glucose monomycolate from Rhodococcus equi. The table came from immunoSEQ multiplex PCR; TCRdb's copy has only in-frame clones and leaves some out. The table shows approximately 60,000 clones, with 81% occurring only once. Source material: CD1b-GMM tetramer-negative cells sorted from PBMCs. The receptor's source is an adult woman with latent tuberculosis.

CDR3 residues: CASSLGGGVSETQYF. CDR3 bases: TGTGCCAGCAGCTTAGGAGGGGGAGTTTCAGAGACCCAGTACTTC. The J gene is TRBJ2-5, the V gene TRBV7-8; tentative D call: TRBD1 (6 bases). Trimming removed 1 base from V and 4 bases from J, with 13 bases in between. Per the germline V gene, CDR1 is SGHVS and CDR2 is FQNEAQ. The CDR3 is made up of 15 amino acids. The full variable domain, its missing parts supplied by reference TRBV7-8 and TRBJ2-5, is GAGVSQSPRYKVAKRGQDVALRCDPISGHVSLFWYQQALGQGPEFLTYFQNEAQLDKSGLPSDRFFAERPEGSVSTLKIQRTQQEDSAVYLCASSLGGGVSETQYFGPGTRLLVL.